Detailed here is one T cell receptor beta chain. Generated by immunoSEQ multiplex PCR, the TCRdb table keeps only in-frame clones and is missing some. The sample carries around 200,000 clones, roughly four fifths recorded once. This sample was included in a study of blood T cell repertoires in COVID-19. Germline CDR1 is GTSNPN and CDR2 is SVGIG (reference sequence). The CDR3 has 12 residues. With V trimmed by 3 bases and J by 10 bases, 8 bases remained unmatched. V usage is TRBV30 and J usage is TRBJ1-2; 7 bases map to TRBD1. This TCR was sampled from a woman aged 45-59 years with acute or convalescent COVID-19. Input material: peripheral blood. The CDR3 region has the DNA TGTGCCTGGAGAGGGGGCTGGGCTTCCTACACCTTC. Encoded protein: CAWRGGWASYTF.